The 23 T cell receptor beta chains in this list originate from one sample, sequenced in a study of memory CD4+ T cells and cytomegalovirus serostatus. The sort gate was single viable CD3+CD4+CD8-CD45RO+ cells for memory CD4+ T cells. Some clones are missing from TCRdb's copy, which holds only in-frame ones; the method was immunoSEQ multiplex PCR. The sample yields under 70,000 clones, roughly 77% seen once. The sequenced sample was memory CD4+ T cells from blood. These receptors came from an adult in good health and CMV-seronegative.

This chain connects TRBV28 to TRBJ1-1, with D possibly being TRBD1 (5 bases). The CDR3 length is 13 residues. Germline CDR1 MDHEN, CDR2 SYDVKM. The V end was cut by 7 bases, the J end by 4 bases, with 13 bases between. The CDR3 region has the DNA TGTGCCAGCACCATTGGGGGGGGCACTGAAGCTTTCTTT. This translates into CASTIGGGTEAFF.

This clone has a handful of counts. A read error may produce the germline difference seen at one junction end. This sequence joins TRBV7-7 and TRBJ2-7; 12 bases align to TRBD2. CDR1 is SSHAT and CDR2 is FNYEAQ in the germline V gene (reference sequence). The CDR3 runs to 13 residues. CDR3 nucleotide sequence: TGTGCTAGCAGCTTACTAGCGGGAGGCGAGCAGTACTTC. It encodes CASSLLAGGEQYF.

This clone has more than one count but fewer than ten. The chain employs TRBV30 and TRBJ1-4; 7 nucleotides agree with TRBD1. V lost 6 bases, J lost 3 bases, and 7 bases stayed unmatched. This CDR3 has 14 residues. Looked up from germline, CDR1 is GTSNPN and CDR2 is SVGIG (reference sequence). The chain's CDR3 is CACHSQGPNEKLFF. The CDR3 DNA reads as TGTGCCTGCCATTCACAGGGGCCTAATGAAAAACTGTTTTTT.

The chain carries TRBV7-2 and TRBJ1-5; D uncertain. V gave up 4 bases and J gave up 7 bases, with 17 bases separating them. The CDR3 contains 15 residues. Germline CDR1 reads SGHTA; CDR2 reads FQGNSA. CDR3 sequence reads: CASSSASQVLQPQHF. CDR3 sequence (DNA): TGTGCCAGCAGCTCCGCCTCCCAGGTTTTGCAGCCCCAGCATTTT.

The chain combines TRBV18 with TRBJ1-5; D not certain. The CDR3 is 13 amino acids. CDR1 KGHSH and CDR2 LQKENI come from the germline V gene. V dropped 3 bases and J dropped 0 bases, with 3 bases sitting between them. In nucleotides, the CDR3 is TGTGCCAGCTCACCGGGTAGCAATCAGCCCCAGCATTTT. Protein sequence: CASSPGSNQPQHF.

The chain recombines TRBV7-2 with TRBJ2-7; TRBD1 agrees at 9 bases. The CDR3 extends over 15 amino acids. From germline, CDR1 is SGHTA and CDR2 FQGNSA. V was pared by 5 bases and J by 4 bases, with 9 bases of the junction left unmatched. The CDR3 reads CASSPTAGQGYEQYF. The CDR3 DNA sequence: TGTGCCAGCAGCCCCACCGCCGGACAGGGGTACGAGCAGTACTTC. The entire variable domain, with the rest obtained from reference TRBV7-2 and TRBJ2-7, is as follows: GAGVSQSPSNKVTEKGKDVELRCDPISGHTALYWYRQSLGQGLEFLIYFQGNSAPDKSGLPSDRFSAERTGGSVSTLTIQRTQQEDSAVYLCASSPTAGQGYEQYFGPGTRLTVT.

Concerning this clone itself: A read error may produce the germline difference seen at one junction end. V and J are TRBV7-7 and TRBJ2-5, with 8 bases aligning to TRBD1. Per germline, CDR1 SSHAT and CDR2 FNYEAQ (reference sequence). This CDR3 region has 15 residues. The CDR3 nucleotides are TGTGCTAGCAGCCTCGAATCTACAGGGGGAGAGACCCAGTACTTC. Its protein is CASSLESTGGETQYF.

The rearrangement joins TRBV6-1 to TRBJ1-1; the match to TRBD1 covers 7 bases. J was trimmed by 3 bases and V by 4 bases; bases with no gene match: 2. CDR1 MNHNS and CDR2 SASEGT come from the germline V gene. The CDR3 has 13 residues. The CDR3 reads CASSGDSYTEAFF. DNA of the CDR3: TGTGCCAGCAGTGGGGACAGTTACACTGAAGCTTTCTTT.

The V gene is TRBV18, the J gene TRBJ2-5, with 9 bases that match TRBD1. Germline V gene lookup returns CDR1 KGHSH and CDR2 LQKENI. The CDR3 is 19 amino acids. The V and J ends lost 2 bases and 1 base, in that order; junction bases with no gene match: 14. The CDR3 DNA reads TGTGCCAGCTCACCAGGAAAAGGACAGGGGCGGGGTCCCCAAGAGACCCAGTACTTC. It yields the protein CASSPGKGQGRGPQETQYF.

The gene calls are TRBV7-8 and TRBJ1-3; D is perhaps TRBD1 (6 bases). The CDR3 length is 16 residues. V was cut by 6 bases and J by 0 bases, with 15 bases left in between. From germline, CDR1 is SGHVS and CDR2 FQNEAQ. This chain's CDR3 is CASSYDRPYSGNTIYF. The CDR3 coding sequence is TGTGCCAGCAGTTATGACAGGCCCTACTCTGGAAACACCATATATTTT.

CDR3 protein: CASSGIRKDRYEQYF. The CDR3, as DNA: TGTGCCAGCAGCGGTATCCGGAAGGATCGTTACGAGCAGTACTTC. The gene calls are TRBV6-5 and TRBJ2-5; D ambiguous. The last part of the DNA fits TRBJ2-7 better; the J call may be wrong. The CDR3 totals 15 residues. Germline CDR1 and CDR2: MNHEY and SVGAGI.

The V and J genes are TRBV10-3 and TRBJ2-7; D not certain. CDR1 is ENHRY, CDR2 SYGVKD, per germline. Trimming removed 2 bases at V and 2 bases at J, with 7 bases between. The CDR3 contains 13 residues. The CDR3 loop is CAISEPTAYEQYF. CDR3 in DNA: TGTGCCATCAGTGAGCCTACAGCCTACGAGCAGTACTTC.

The CDR3 spells CASSLSRANTEAFF. The CDR3, as DNA: TGTGCCAGCAGCCTATCCCGGGCGAACACTGAAGCTTTCTTT. The rearrangement links TRBV7-2 to TRBJ1-1, with D unresolved. The CDR3 loop spans 14 amino acids. Per germline, CDR1 SGHTA and CDR2 FQGNSA. Trimming cost V 5 bases and J 1 base, with 11 bases left between them.

The chain is built from TRBV6-5 and TRBJ2-1; 14 positions match TRBD2. J lost 7 bases, V lost 5 bases, and 4 bases had no gene match. The germline CDR1 and CDR2 sequences are MNHEY and SVGAGI. This CDR3 has 15 residues. CDR3 in DNA: TGTGCCAGCAGTAAAGGGACTAGCGGGAGAAATGAGCAGTTCTTC. Translation: CASSKGTSGRNEQFF.

This clone has only a few counts. This chain joins TRBV7-3 and TRBJ1-1; D perhaps matches TRBD1 (5 bases). This CDR3 region has 15 residues. Germline V gene sequence: CDR1 SGHTA, CDR2 FQGTGA. V was pared by 5 bases and J by 3 bases, with 16 bases between. CDR3 region: CASSQRGGRYTEAFF. The CDR3 DNA follows: TGTGCCAGCAGCCAAAGGGGAGGGAGGTACACTGAAGCTTTCTTT.

The rearrangement joins TRBV27 to TRBJ2-1; 14 bases align to TRBD2. Trimming took 4 bases from V and 2 from J; bases not matched to a gene: 13. The germline V gene encodes CDR1 MNHEY and CDR2 SMNVEV (reference sequence). This CDR3 spans 20 amino acids. CDR3 protein: CASSSGRVGTSGRAYNEQFF. For the CDR3, the DNA is TGTGCCAGCAGTTCAGGGAGGGTGGGGACTAGCGGGAGAGCCTACAATGAGCAGTTCTTC.

The chain has TRBV27 and TRBJ1-2; tentative D call: TRBD1 (6 bases). This CDR3 region has 14 residues. The V gene lost 6 bases and the J gene lost 8 bases, with 19 bases spanning the gap. Per the germline V gene, CDR1 is MNHEY and CDR2 is SMNVEV (reference sequence). CDR3 DNA sequence: TGTGCCAGCAGCCTGTCCGGGGGGCGGGAGGGCTACACCTTC. Amino acids: CASSLSGGREGYTF.

The chain joins TRBV11-3 to TRBJ2-5; no definite D call. Germline lookup yields CDR1 SGHNT and CDR2 YENEEA. The CDR3 length is 12 residues. V lost 4 bases and J 1 base, leaving 4 bases between the germline ends. The CDR3 DNA is TGTGCCAGCAGCTCCGCCCAAGAGACCCAGTACTTC. Amino acids: CASSSAQETQYF.

The chain couples TRBV9 to TRBJ2-7, with TRBD2 matching 8 bases. Germline V gene lookup returns CDR1 SGDLS and CDR2 YYNGEE. The V and J ends lost 1 base and 6 bases, in that order; junction bases with no gene match: 9. The CDR3 length is 15 residues. Written as DNA, the CDR3 is TGTGCCAGCAGCGTAAAACCGGGACTAGACGCCGAGCAGTACTTC. It is translated as CASSVKPGLDAEQYF.

This clone has more than one count but fewer than ten. This CDR3 reads CASSLGGVFSYNEQFF. CDR3 bases: TGTGCCAGCAGCTTAGGGGGAGTCTTCTCCTACAATGAGCAGTTCTTC. The chain uses TRBV7-2 and TRBJ2-1; D is possibly TRBD2 (5 bases). The V end lost 1 base, the J end lost 0 bases, and 10 bases lay between the germline ends. Germline CDR1 is SGHTA and CDR2 is FQGNSA. This CDR3 comprises 16 residues. Full variable domain (rest looked up from reference TRBV7-2 and TRBJ2-1): GAGVSQSPSNKVTEKGKDVELRCDPISGHTALYWYRQSLGQGLEFLIYFQGNSAPDKSGLPSDRFSAERTGGSVSTLTIQRTQQEDSAVYLCASSLGGVFSYNEQFFGPGTRLTVL.

J is TRBJ2-7 and V is TRBV7-9; 7 nucleotides agree with TRBD1. V dropped 3 bases and J dropped 0; count of bases not matched to a gene: 8. Germline CDR1 and CDR2: SEHNR and FQNEAQ (reference sequence). The CDR3 is 16 residues long. The CDR3 sequence is CASSFPGTENSYEQYF. In nucleotides, the CDR3 is TGTGCCAGCAGCTTCCCCGGGACAGAGAACTCCTACGAGCAGTACTTC.

The genes are TRBV5-1 and TRBJ2-4; TRBD1 is a possible D gene (6 bases). In germline, CDR1 is SGHRS, CDR2 YFSETQ. V was trimmed by 3 bases and J by 0 bases, leaving 10 bases between them. CDR3 size: 15 residues. In DNA, the CDR3 is TGCGCCAGCAGCTGGACAGTACAAGCCAAAAACATTCAGTACTTC. Translated, it gives CASSWTVQAKNIQYF.

This clone came up a few times. V usage is TRBV28 and J usage is TRBJ1-2; D unresolved. Germline V gene lookup returns CDR1 MDHEN and CDR2 SYDVKM. Between the trimmed V and J ends, which lost 4 bases and 5 bases, there was a span of 17 bases. The CDR3 spans 15 residues. The CDR3 bases are TGTGCCAGCAGTTCCCCTTCGGCGCTGTCTTATGGCTACACCTTC. This sequence encodes CASSSPSALSYGYTF.